Below, one T cell receptor (beta chain) is given with its context. This sample was included in a study of regulatory T cells in long-lasting Graves disease. Time point of the sample: newly diagnosed GD, antithyroid drugs for less than 3 months. RNA extracted from PBMCs served as the sequencing template. Arm-PCR of CDR3 regions and iRepertoire HTBI primers were used to build TCR beta libraries. One entry per CDR3 protein results from TCRdb running MiXCR on the multiplex PCR reads. The sample includes hundreds of thousands of distinct CDR3 sequences, about 13% of them seen just once. These data also featured in a second study, about T cells in Graves' hyperthyroidism and ophthalmopathy.

Here the sequenced sample was peripheral blood mononuclear cells (PBMCs), taken at new diagnosis, from a patient treated with antithyroid drugs. The TCR was taken from a man younger than 45 with Graves disease.

CDR3: CSVRESSGQETQYF. The CDR3 DNA reads TGCAGCGTTAGGGAGTCTAGCGGCCAAGAGACCCAGTACTTC. This chain links TRBV29-1 with TRBJ2-5, with TRBD2 matching over 7 bases. Germline trimming cut 5 bases from V and 1 base from J; bases unmatched to any gene: 7. CDR3 size: 14 residues. CDR1 is SQVTM and CDR2 is ANQGSEA in the germline V gene.